This T cell receptor beta chain was observed in a study of control samples from healthy donors and cancer patients. V was trimmed by 5 bases and J by 0 bases, leaving 18 bases between them. Germline CDR1 SGHVS, CDR2 FNYEAQ. CDR3 length: 17 amino acids. Data came from immunoSEQ multiplex PCR; TCRdb stores just in-frame clones and leaves some out. The sample holds 85,000 to 100,000 clones; about four fifths are singletons and the top ten take roughly 2%. The TCR sequence derives from a man between 60 and 75 years old in good health. The chain employs TRBV7-6 and TRBJ2-3; a weak D match, TRBD1 (6 bases). Sequencing used blood. CDR3 DNA sequence: TGTGCCAGCAGCCGTGAACAGGGTTGGGGTAGCACAGATACGCAGTATTTT. Its protein is CASSREQGWGSTDTQYF.